This T cell receptor beta chain originates from a study of blood T cell repertoires in COVID-19 (TCRdb year 2020). For the wider study: The collaborator samples originated in the United States, Italy and Spain and spanned the acute and convalescent phases of COVID-19. The repertoires were released in a freely available public database meant as a resource for research on the immune response to SARS-CoV-2. Nearly every sample came with metadata listing a de-identified subject ID, COVID-19 status, age in years and sex. The dataset comprised deeply sampled blood TCRbeta repertoires from subjects exposed to, actively infected with, or recovered from COVID-19. Where available, HLA class I and class II types were taken from metadata supplied by the sample provider and were not determined by assay-based typing. The material from the prospective study consisted of cDNA or gDNA derived from T cells, B-cell-depleted T cells, or PBMCs. Samples came from the ongoing ImmuneRACE study (first 160 participants) plus 1,254 subjects from 6 global collaborators. Points the paper makes about the study in general: The amount of clinical and demographic metadata varied by source and participant and was provided uncurated.

TCRbeta CDR3 regions were amplified from genomic DNA by means of the immunoSEQ Assay, a bias-controlled multiplex PCR. Processing in the source paper ran as follows. Within the assay, amplification of reference gene primers was used to estimate how many nucleated cells each sample contained. To quantify the absolute abundance of each unique TCRbeta CDR3 rearrangement, sequence reads were collapsed and filtered. Productive Simpson clonality was computed per sample as the square root of Simpson's diversity index over productive rearrangements. Imported from immuneACCESS, the table was reduced by TCRdb to in-frame sequences with V and J called. These copies leave out some clones; in studies compared against another copy, an unresolved V gene accounts for under half, and the cause of the remainder is not known. V, J and clone size reflect that table, while D and trimming were determined from the DNA. The sample table shows approximately 100,000 clones, and approximately 89% are seen once. About 15% of the sample belongs to the ten largest clones.

As encoded in the germline V gene, CDR1 is MNHNS while CDR2 is SASEGT. The CDR3 goes from the cysteine to the phenylalanine over 12 residues. Here the CDR3 DNA is all that survives: 36 bases in frame from base 1. Trimming removed 2 bases from V and 4 bases from J, leaving 5 bases between the germline ends. In regard to this clone: The antigen it binds to is not known. Base qualities are missing; no much larger clone stands one base away.

Collaborating institutions collected whole blood in K2EDTA tubes following their own protocols. Collaborator samples were shipped for TCRbeta analysis as frozen whole blood, isolated PBMCs, or DNA extracted from either sample type. The sequence is built from TRBV6-1 and TRBJ1-2; TRBD1 is a weak D gene call, 5 bases matching. This TCR was sampled from a woman of 80 years or more in a cohort sampled during active COVID-19. Sequences were obtained from peripheral blood. The DNA sequence is as follows: TGTGCCAGCAGTGAAAGGGGCTATGGCTACACCTTC. It codes for CASSERGYGYTF.